These 11 T cell receptor beta chains were sequenced from one sample in a study of control samples from healthy donors and cancer patients. Sequenced by immunoSEQ multiplex PCR; TCRdb stores in-frame clones only, minus some. The table has roughly 170,000 clones, approximately 94% seen once. Sample: blood. These receptor sequences come from a woman aged 18-29 years in good health.

The J gene is TRBJ2-6, the V gene TRBV19, with TRBD1 as a possible D gene (5 bases). The CDR3 consists of 15 residues. V was cut by 4 bases and J by 2 bases, with 9 bases left in between. CDR1 is LNHDA and CDR2 is SQIVND in the germline V gene (reference sequence). The CDR3 region has the DNA TGTGCCAGTAGTAGGGCAGGGACTGGGGCCAACGTCCTGACTTTC. Its translation is CASSRAGTGANVLTF.

The V and J genes are TRBV5-4 and TRBJ2-5, with D perhaps assigned TRBD1 or TRBD2 (5 bases each). CDR3 length: 15 residues. V dropped 3 bases and J dropped 10 bases, with 22 bases sitting between them. CDR1 is SGHNT and CDR2 is YYREEE in the germline V gene (reference sequence). The CDR3 nucleotides read TGTGCCAGCAGCTGGGGCGGGCTAGCCCACAGCGGCCAGTACTTC. Protein product: CASSWGGLAHSGQYF.

The chain recombines TRBV6-5 with TRBJ2-6; no firm D call. V lost 3 bases and J lost 4, with 10 bases in between. The CDR3 sequence is 15 residues long. The germline V gene has CDR1 MNHEY and CDR2 SVGAGI. The CDR3 sequence: CASSYFGFGANVLTF. Written as DNA, the CDR3 is TGTGCCAGCAGTTATTTTGGTTTCGGGGCCAACGTCCTGACTTTC.

The gene calls are TRBV5-1 and TRBJ1-2, with 10 bases aligning to TRBD1. V lost 5 bases to trimming and J lost 7 bases; unmatched junction nucleotides: 2. This CDR3 has 12 residues. Germline-derived CDR1 and CDR2 are SGHRS and YFSETQ. This CDR3 is CASRTGGGGYTF. The CDR3 bases are TGCGCCAGCAGGACAGGGGGCGGTGGCTACACCTTC.

The chain recombines TRBV9 with TRBJ2-3, with TRBD1 matching over 10 bases. The V segment lost 0 bases and the J segment 5 bases; nucleotides outside the gene matches: 3. CDR3 length: 15 amino acids. Per the germline V gene, CDR1 is SGDLS and CDR2 is YYNGEE. CDR3: CASSVGQGARDTQYF. As DNA, the CDR3 is TGTGCCAGCAGCGTAGGACAGGGGGCCAGAGATACGCAGTATTTT.

The chain couples TRBV24-1 to TRBJ2-2; tentative D call: TRBD1 (6 bases). Trimming removed 4 bases at V and 2 bases at J, with 10 bases between. CDR3 length equals 15 residues. Germline CDR1 KGHDR, CDR2 SFDVKD. The CDR3 region is CATSEVQGNTGELFF. The CDR3 DNA follows: TGTGCCACCAGTGAGGTACAGGGTAACACCGGGGAGCTGTTTTTT.

The J gene is TRBJ2-7, the V gene TRBV7-8; TRBD1 aligns across 7 bases. The CDR3 consists of 14 residues. Germline V gives CDR1 SGHVS, CDR2 FQNEAQ. The trim removed 4 bases at V and 2 bases at J, leaving 5 bases unmatched. CDR3 loop: CASSSTGVTYEQYF. In DNA form, the CDR3 reads TGTGCCAGCAGCTCAACAGGGGTCACCTACGAGCAGTACTTC.

This clone was recorded only once. The chain couples TRBV27 to TRBJ2-1; 10 bases fit TRBD2. Germline V gene lookup returns CDR1 MNHEY and CDR2 SMNVEV (reference sequence). The CDR3 is made up of 15 amino acids. V was pared by 8 bases and J by 3 bases, with 7 bases of the junction left unmatched. The CDR3 sequence: CASYGTSENYNEQFF. DNA of the CDR3: TGTGCCAGCTACGGGACTAGCGAGAACTACAATGAGCAGTTCTTC.

This clone showed up just a few times. The chain combines TRBV20-1 with TRBJ1-2; TRBD1 matches at 7 bases. Germline CDR1 DFQATT, CDR2 SNEGSKA (reference sequence). The CDR3 covers 14 residues. Trimming at V came to 3 bases and at J to 7 bases, leaving 11 bases not matched to a gene. The CDR3 loop reads CSASPQTGRGGYTF. CDR3 sequence (DNA): TGCAGTGCTAGTCCTCAGACAGGGAGAGGTGGCTACACCTTC.

J is TRBJ1-5 and V is TRBV7-2; D gene ambiguous. The ends were cut back, 3 bases at V and 1 base at J, with 1 base in the middle. Germline assignment: CDR1 SGHTA and CDR2 FQGNSA. CDR3 length: 12 residues. This CDR3 reads CASSFSNQPQHF. The CDR3 DNA sequence: TGTGCCAGCAGCTTCAGCAATCAGCCCCAGCATTTT.

This chain links TRBV6-5 with TRBJ1-6; D perhaps matches TRBD1 (5 bases). The CDR3 spans 14 residues. Germline V gene sequence: CDR1 MNHEY, CDR2 SVGAGI. V dropped 8 bases and J dropped 3 bases, with 11 bases sitting between them. The CDR3 region has the DNA TGTGCCAGCGGGAGGACACACTATAATTCACCCCTCCACTTT. This gives the protein CASGRTHYNSPLHF.